This T cell receptor beta chain was recorded in a study of vaccination effects on CD4 cells after COVID-19. Study results and limitations: Clones that were induced by infection or by vaccine showed marked contraction late after vaccination.

There are 11 residues in the CDR3. V dropped 6 bases and J dropped 6 bases, with 12 bases sitting between them. Germline V lookup: CDR1 DFQATT, CDR2 SNEGSKA (reference sequence). With regard to this clone: Antigen specificity is unknown.

Produced via immunoSEQ multiplex PCR; TCRdb's table is partial and in-frame only. The sample includes about 24,000 clones, roughly four fifths of them seen just once. Sequencing followed a ViraFEST assay step that expanded antigen-specific CD4+ T cells with viral peptide pools. Investigators separated out CD4+ T cells once around nine days of culture had passed. The person had a PCR-confirmed SARS-CoV-2 infection during March to December 2020. The TCR originated in a human donor who had a prior SARS-CoV-2 infection. V and J are TRBV20-1 and TRBJ2-7; D is perhaps TRBD1 (6 bases). The input for sequencing was CD4+ T cells from PBMCs cultured with SARS-CoV-2 spike peptides, taken before COVID-19 vaccination. CDR3 sequence (DNA): TGCAGTGCCGCCGGACAGTCCGAGCAGTACTTC. Its protein is CSAAGQSEQYF.